The next 22 T cell receptor beta chains were all read from a single sample in a study of blood T cell repertoires in COVID-19 (dated by TCRdb to about 2020). Libraries were made using the immunoSEQ multiplex PCR assay. Sourced from immuneACCESS, this table was stored by TCRdb with only in-frame sequences that have V and J called. A share of the clones is absent; for the studies checked, an unresolved V gene accounts for under half, and the remainder has no known explanation. The sample contains about 260,000 clones, around nine tenths of them found a single time. The top ten hold over 5% of the sample. Source material: peripheral blood. The receptor source for this set is a woman in her sixties with COVID-19, enrolled during active disease.

The chain uses TRBV5-4 and TRBJ2-1; 9 positions agree with TRBD2. This CDR3 is built from 15 residues. CDR1 and CDR2 from the germline V gene are SGHNT and YYREEE (reference sequence). V was pared by 0 bases and J by 6 bases, with 4 bases of the junction left unmatched. The CDR3 spells CASSLVGTSFNEQFF. The CDR3 nucleotides are TGTGCCAGCAGCTTGGTAGGGACTAGCTTCAATGAGCAGTTCTTC.

V and J are TRBV28 and TRBJ1-2, with 7 bases lining up with TRBD1. CDR3 length: 14 amino acids. CDR1 MDHEN and CDR2 SYDVKM come from the germline V gene. V gave up 5 bases and J gave up 4 bases; unmatched junction bases: 7. The CDR3 coding sequence is TGTGCCAGCAGTGGCCAGGGGGTTTCCTATGGCTACACCTTC. Encoded protein: CASSGQGVSYGYTF.

The chain links TRBV5-1 to TRBJ1-4, with 10 positions matching TRBD1. CDR1 is SGHRS, CDR2 YFSETQ, per germline. This CDR3 comprises 17 residues. Germline trimming cut 4 bases from V and 0 bases from J; bases unmatched to any gene: 6. The CDR3 DNA reads as TGCGCCAGCAGCCCGGGACAGGGGCCCCCAACTAATGAAAAACTGTTTTTT. Translation gives CASSPGQGPPTNEKLFF.

V is TRBV3-1 (or the pseudogene TRBV3-2) and J is TRBJ2-2; D ambiguous. Germline CDR1 reads LGHDT; CDR2 reads YNNKEL (reference sequence). The CDR3 length is 13 residues. Trimming stripped 4 bases from V and 8 bases from J, with 11 bases between. DNA for the CDR3: TGTGCCAGCAGCCCTCCTTCACTTGGGGAGCTGTTTTTT. Its translation is CASSPPSLGELFF.

The rearrangement joins TRBV29-1 to TRBJ2-3, with 7 bases aligning to TRBD2. In germline, CDR1 is SQVTM, CDR2 ANQGSEA. V shed 4 bases and J 0 bases; nucleotides not matched to a gene: 4. This CDR3 region has 14 residues. The chain's CDR3 is CSVASAGSTDTQYF. The CDR3 coding sequence is TGCAGCGTTGCATCAGCGGGAAGCACAGATACGCAGTATTTT.

The chain combines TRBV2 with TRBJ2-1, with unresolved D. The CDR3 length is 12 residues. Germline V gives CDR1 SNHLY, CDR2 FYNNEI. The germline V and J ends were trimmed by 1 base and 7 bases, with 5 bases remaining between them. The CDR3 is CASSEVKNEQFF. CDR3 coding DNA: TGTGCCAGCAGTGAAGTCAAAAATGAGCAGTTCTTC.

In this sample, this clone turned up once. The rearrangement uses TRBV19 and TRBJ2-1; 7 nucleotides line up with TRBD2. The CDR3 extends over 14 amino acids. J gave up 2 bases and V 4 bases, and 2 bases lay outside the gene matches. Looked up from germline, CDR1 is LNHDA and CDR2 is SQIVND (reference sequence). The CDR3 sequence is CASSTSGTYNEQFF. As DNA, the CDR3 is TGTGCCAGTAGTACTAGCGGAACCTACAATGAGCAGTTCTTC. Filled out from reference TRBV19 and TRBJ2-1, the complete variable domain reads DGGITQSPKYLFRKEGQNVTLSCEQNLNHDAMYWYRQDPGQGLRLIYYSQIVNDFQKGDIAEGYSVSREKKESFPLTVTSAQKNPTAFYLCASSTSGTYNEQFFGPGTRLTVL.

The V call is TRBV6-5, the J call TRBJ1-2, with unresolved D. Germline-derived CDR1 and CDR2 are MNHEY and SVGAGI. V lost 6 bases and J lost 8, with 19 bases in between. The CDR3 contains 14 residues. The CDR3 region is CASSPGTTPRGYTF. CDR3 bases: TGTGCCAGCAGCCCCGGTACCACCCCTAGGGGCTACACCTTC.

The count of this clone is one. The V call is TRBV29-1, the J call TRBJ1-1; 7 bases align to TRBD1. With 6 bases clipped from V and 11 bases from J, the junction kept 18 bases outside the gene matches. Germline V gene data show CDR1 as SQVTM and CDR2 as ANQGSEA. The CDR3 extends over 14 amino acids. As DNA, the CDR3 is TGCAGCGTCCTAGGGGGCAGGGGAAACGTAGGGGCTTTCTTT. Residues: CSVLGGRGNVGAFF.

The sample holds one count of this clone. The chain employs TRBV10-1 and TRBJ2-1, with D perhaps TRBD1 (6 bases). Germline V gene data show CDR1 as WNHNN and CDR2 as SYGVQD (reference sequence). The CDR3 consists of 13 residues. V dropped 3 bases and J dropped 7 bases, with 10 bases sitting between them. In nucleotides, the CDR3 is TGCGCCAGCAGTGACAGGGGCTTGAATGAGCAGTTCTTC. Residues: CASSDRGLNEQFF.

This chain joins TRBV20-1 and TRBJ2-7, with 7 bases fitting TRBD1. The ends lost 3 bases at V and 3 bases at J; junction bases unmatched: 2. The germline V gene encodes CDR1 DFQATT and CDR2 SNEGSKA (reference sequence). The length of the CDR3 is 12 residues. This CDR3 is CSASNRGYEQYF. In DNA, the CDR3 is TGCAGTGCTAGTAACAGGGGCTACGAGCAGTACTTC.

Remarks on this clone: Germline and junction disagree at one end, which may indicate a read error. The chain carries TRBV2 and TRBJ1-5; tentatively, D is TRBD1 (6 bases). There are 12 residues in the CDR3. The V gene's germline CDR1 is SNHLY and CDR2 FYNNEI. CDR3 coding DNA: TGTGCCAGCAGGGCCGGGGGGCAGGGATTTTTTTTT. Amino acid sequence: CASRAGGQGFFF.

A few counts support this clone. J is TRBJ2-7 and V is TRBV30; D remains unclear. Trimming took 6 bases from V and 2 from J, leaving 8 bases between them. The germline V gene has CDR1 GTSNPN and CDR2 SVGIG (reference sequence). The CDR3 is made up of 11 amino acids. CDR3 sequence reads: CACGGTYEQYF. The DNA for the CDR3 is TGTGCCTGTGGCGGAACCTACGAGCAGTACTTC.

The CDR3 region is CASSPGTGLTEAFF. The CDR3 nucleotides are TGCGCCAGCAGCCCAGGGACAGGGCTCACTGAAGCTTTCTTT. The chain combines TRBV5-1 with TRBJ1-1, with 9 positions matching TRBD1. Germline V gives CDR1 SGHRS, CDR2 YFSETQ. Trimming cost V 4 bases and J 4 bases; bases outside gene matches: 5. The CDR3 length is 14 residues.

This sequence joins TRBV5-5 and TRBJ1-3; TRBD1 matches at 9 bases. The CDR3 runs to 15 residues. CDR1 is SGHKS and CDR2 is YYEKEE in the germline V gene (reference sequence). The V gene end was trimmed by 4 bases and the J gene end by 4 bases; junction bases not matched to a gene: 6. CDR3 in amino acids: CASSVGTGWGNTIYF. CDR3 DNA: TGTGCCAGCAGCGTGGGGACAGGGTGGGGAAACACCATATATTTT.

Comment on this clone: Other DNA sequences within the sample encode an identical CDR3. The chain recombines TRBV5-1 with TRBJ1-1, with TRBD1 identical over 12 bases. Germline CDR1 reads SGHRS; CDR2 reads YFSETQ. The CDR3 runs 14 residues. The junction had 5 bases not matched to a gene; V was cut back by 0 bases and J by 11 bases. The chain's CDR3 is CASSLEGQGASAFF. The DNA for the CDR3 is TGCGCCAGCAGCTTGGAGGGACAGGGGGCCTCGGCTTTCTTT.

The chain uses TRBV27 and TRBJ2-2; 8 bases align to TRBD1. CDR1 and CDR2 (germline): MNHEY, SMNVEV (reference sequence). Losses at the gene ends were 4 bases for V and 5 bases for J; bases not matched to a gene: 9. The length of the CDR3 is 16 residues. This CDR3 is CASSSLQGAGTGELFF. The CDR3 DNA reads TGTGCCAGCAGTTCCCTCCAGGGGGCGGGGACCGGGGAGCTGTTTTTT.

V gene TRBV18 combines with J gene TRBJ1-1; D perhaps matches TRBD1 (6 bases). The V gene lost 1 base and the J gene lost 10 bases, with 10 bases spanning the gap. This CDR3 is built from 12 residues. Germline V lookup: CDR1 KGHSH, CDR2 LQKENI. This CDR3 reads CASSPLPQGAFF. CDR3 in DNA: TGTGCCAGCTCACCACTCCCACAGGGAGCTTTCTTT.

This chain connects TRBV9 to TRBJ2-7; 7 nucleotides line up with TRBD1. Germline assignment: CDR1 SGDLS and CDR2 YYNGEE. The CDR3 runs to 12 residues. V lost 3 bases, J lost 3 bases, and 0 bases stayed unmatched. CDR3 loop: CASSAGGYEQYF. The CDR3 nucleotides read TGTGCCAGCAGCGCAGGGGGCTACGAGCAGTACTTC.

This clone was seen just once. The V and J genes are TRBV19 and TRBJ1-1; 9 bases line up with TRBD1. This CDR3 spans 13 amino acids. With V trimmed by 10 bases and J by 7 bases, 10 bases remained unmatched. CDR1 is LNHDA and CDR2 is SQIVND in the germline V gene (reference sequence). The chain's CDR3 is CATTAGTGFEAFF. The CDR3 DNA sequence: TGTGCCACCACTGCGGGGACAGGGTTTGAAGCTTTCTTT.

The chain couples TRBV7-3 to TRBJ2-1; 13 bases agree with TRBD2. Per the germline V gene, CDR1 is SGHTA and CDR2 is FQGTGA. V was clipped by 5 bases and J by 8 bases; unmatched bases: 6. The CDR3 is 15 amino acids. DNA of the CDR3: TGTGCCAGCAGCCGCGGACTAGCGGGAGTGGATGAGCAGTTCTTC. Protein: CASSRGLAGVDEQFF.

This clone was picked up a small number of times. J is TRBJ2-7 and V is TRBV7-6; 7 nucleotides match TRBD2. The CDR3 is made up of 13 amino acids. Germline-derived CDR1 and CDR2 are SGHVS and FNYEAQ. V lost 5 bases and J lost 4; bases outside the gene matches: 5. The CDR3 loop is CASSRAGTYEQYF. Here the CDR3 DNA reads TGTGCCAGCAGCCGAGCGGGAACATACGAGCAGTACTTC.